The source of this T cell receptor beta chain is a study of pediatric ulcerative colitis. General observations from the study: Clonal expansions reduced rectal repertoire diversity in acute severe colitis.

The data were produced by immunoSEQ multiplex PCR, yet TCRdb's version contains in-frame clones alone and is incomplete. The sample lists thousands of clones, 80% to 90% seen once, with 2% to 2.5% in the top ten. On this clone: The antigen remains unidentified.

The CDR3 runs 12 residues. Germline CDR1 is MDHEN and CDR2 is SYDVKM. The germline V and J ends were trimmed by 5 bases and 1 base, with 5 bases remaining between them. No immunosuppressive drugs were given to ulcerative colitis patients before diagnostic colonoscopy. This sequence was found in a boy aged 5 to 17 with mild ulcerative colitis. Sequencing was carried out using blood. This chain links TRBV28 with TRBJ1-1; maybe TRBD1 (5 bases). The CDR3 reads CASSTGNTEAFF. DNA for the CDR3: TGTGCCAGCAGTACAGGGAACACTGAAGCTTTCTTT.